A single sample is the source of the 23 T cell receptor beta chains below, sequenced in a study of Graves' ophthalmopathy and Graves' hyperthyroidism (dated by TCRdb to 2017 to 2018). The sequencer listed for this sample is Illumina HiSeq 2000. For repertoire sequencing, TCR beta CDR3 regions were amplified from RNA transcripts. HTBI primers and the Qiagen OneStep RT-PCR kit were used in a first-round RT-PCR, which was followed by a second-round multiplex PCR, size selection and purification. The raw public reads went through TCRdb reprocessing: fastp at Q25, MiXCR clone calling, in-frame beta chains kept. When rows share a CDR3 protein, they turn into one entry using the most common DNA and genes. This sample has a few hundred thousand distinct CDR3 sequences in its table, and 21% of those were observed once. 3% of the sample belongs to the ten largest clones. The sample consisted of peripheral blood. The source of these receptors is a woman between 18 and 29 years old with stable Graves' hyperthyroidism. Donor details come from another sample of the same person, matched by shared clones.

There are a few counts of this clonotype. The chain joins TRBV4-1 to TRBJ2-5; no firm D call. Germline CDR1 is MGHRA and CDR2 is YSYEKL. This CDR3 comprises 14 residues. The V gene lost 2 bases and the J gene lost 5 bases, with 12 bases spanning the gap. CDR3 amino acids: CASSQPTVAETQYF. CDR3 DNA: TGCGCCAGCAGCCAACCAACCGTAGCTGAGACCCAGTACTTC.

The chain has TRBV30 and TRBJ2-7; no definite D call. Germline CDR1 GTSNPN, CDR2 SVGIG (reference sequence). The CDR3 covers 13 residues. Trimming took 0 bases from V and 7 from J, leaving 13 bases between them. The CDR3 is CAWSVRWGGEQYF. The CDR3 nucleotides are TGTGCCTGGAGTGTAAGATGGGGTGGTGAGCAGTACTTC.

This clonotype showed up just a few times. This chain links TRBV4-2 with TRBJ2-4; TRBD1 matches 12 bases. CDR3 length equals 14 residues. Germline CDR1 reads LGHNA; CDR2 reads YNFKEQ. The V and J ends lost 5 bases and 9 bases, in that order; junction bases with no gene match: 5. The CDR3 reads CASSAGQGAGIQYF. CDR3 DNA sequence: TGTGCCAGCAGCGCGGGACAGGGGGCCGGCATTCAGTACTTC.

At least ten counts were recorded for this clonotype. The chain's CDR3 is CASSLRDSFMNTEAFF. The CDR3 region has the DNA TGCGCCAGCAGCTTAAGGGACAGCTTCATGAACACTGAAGCTTTCTTT. This chain uses TRBV5-1 with TRBJ1-1; TRBD1 matches 7 bases. The trim removed 2 bases at V and 0 bases at J, leaving 7 bases unmatched. The CDR3 totals 16 residues. Per germline, CDR1 SGHRS and CDR2 YFSETQ. The complete variable domain, with remaining parts taken from reference TRBV5-1 and TRBJ1-1, reads KAGVTQTPRYLIKTRGQQVTLSCSPISGHRSVSWYQQTPGQGLQFLFEYFSETQRNKGNFPGRFSGRQFSNSRSEMNVSTLELGDSALYLCASSLRDSFMNTEAFFGQGTRLTVV.

A note on this clonotype: Without the conserved terminal phenylalanine or tryptophan, this CDR3 likely stems from a read error. The chain has TRBV12-3 or TRBV12-4 and TRBJ1-1, with D uncertain. This CDR3 spans 13 amino acids. V lost 8 bases and J 7 bases, leaving 17 bases between the germline ends. The CDR3 DNA sequence: TGTGCCAGCTGTCGCGTTTGGGGAGATGAAGCTTTCTAT. It translates to CASCRVWGDEAFY.

This clonotype showed up many times. The chain combines TRBV25-1 with TRBJ2-5; either TRBD1 or TRBD2 may fit D (6 bases each). Between the trimmed V and J ends, which lost 5 bases and 0 bases, there was a span of 19 bases. This CDR3 has 17 amino acids. From germline, CDR1 is MGHDK and CDR2 SYGVNS. In nucleotides, the CDR3 is TGTGCCAGCAGTCATCCGGGTATTAGGGGGGACCAAGAGACCCAGTACTTC. It is translated as CASSHPGIRGDQETQYF.

This clonotype has at least ten counts. The chain joins TRBV28 to TRBJ2-7, with a tentative D call TRBD1 (8 bases). The V end lost 4 bases, the J end lost 3 bases, and 16 bases lay between the germline ends. CDR1 MDHEN and CDR2 SYDVKM come from the germline V gene. This CDR3 has 15 residues. The CDR3 nucleotides are TGTGCCAGCAGTTCCTACAGGGGGGGTAACTACGAGCAGTACTTC. Its protein product is CASSSYRGGNYEQYF.

This clonotype was seen at least ten times. The CDR3 spells CASSSGRTGFSYEQYF. CDR3 coding DNA: TGTGCCAGCAGCTCAGGCAGGACAGGGTTCTCCTACGAGCAGTACTTC. The genes are TRBV7-9 and TRBJ2-7; 8 positions agree with TRBD1. Germline V gene lookup returns CDR1 SEHNR and CDR2 FQNEAQ (reference sequence). The CDR3 length is 16 residues. The ends lost 4 bases at V and 0 bases at J; junction bases unmatched: 8.

This clonotype was recorded at least ten times. The chain has TRBV6-2 or TRBV6-3 and TRBJ2-7; perhaps TRBD2 as D (5 bases). Per germline, CDR1 MNHEY and CDR2 SVGEGT. Between the trimmed V and J ends, which lost 8 bases and 2 bases, there was a span of 16 bases. CDR3 length: 14 residues. CDR3 sequence (DNA): TGTGCCAGCGCCGAAGCGATCGGGGCCTACGAGCAGTACTTC. Its translation is CASAEAIGAYEQYF.

This clonotype was seen only once. The V gene is TRBV6-1, the J gene TRBJ1-5; D unclear. CDR3 length: 15 residues. Germline loops: CDR1 MNHNS, CDR2 SASEGT. With 1 base removed from V and 2 bases from J, the gap between germline ends came to 9 bases. DNA for the CDR3: TGTGCCAGCAGTGAAGGAGACACCCGCAATCAGCCCCAGCATTTT. Amino acid sequence: CASSEGDTRNQPQHF.

This clonotype was observed many times. The V gene is TRBV20-1, the J gene TRBJ2-5, with a possible D match to TRBD1 (5 bases). The germline V and J ends were trimmed by 1 base and 5 bases, with 17 bases remaining between them. Germline assignment: CDR1 DFQATT and CDR2 SNEGSKA (reference sequence). The CDR3 is 15 amino acids. As DNA, the CDR3 is TGCAGTGCTAGAGCCCCTCAGGGTCCCTGGGAGACCCAGTACTTC. It specifies CSARAPQGPWETQYF.

In its sample, this clonotype was seen many times. The rearrangement links TRBV15 to TRBJ1-1; D call uncertain. This CDR3 has 13 amino acids. Germline-derived CDR1 and CDR2 are LNHNV and YYDKDF (reference sequence). V was cut by 4 bases and J by 3 bases, with 9 bases left in between. CDR3 sequence reads: CATSKERYTEAFF. CDR3 DNA: TGTGCCACCAGCAAAGAACGGTACACTGAAGCTTTCTTT.

In this sample, this clonotype turned up many times. This rearrangement joins TRBV10-3 to TRBJ1-1, with 8 bases that match TRBD1. The junction had 4 bases not matched to a gene; V was cut back by 6 bases and J by 1 base. Germline CDR1 reads ENHRY; CDR2 reads SYGVKD. This CDR3 is 14 amino acids long. Written as DNA, the CDR3 is TGTGCCATCAGAAAGACAGGGGAGAACACTGAAGCTTTCTTT. Protein sequence: CAIRKTGENTEAFF.

Ten or more counts support this clonotype. The genes are TRBV29-1 and TRBJ2-7; 9 nucleotides agree with TRBD1. The CDR3 totals 15 residues. Germline-derived CDR1 and CDR2 are SQVTM and ANQGSEA. Trimming took 0 bases from V and 4 from J; bases not matched to a gene: 7. Written as DNA, the CDR3 is TGCAGCGTTGAAGACCAGTACAGGGGGCATTACGAGCAGTACTTC. This encodes CSVEDQYRGHYEQYF.

The gene calls are TRBV6-2 or TRBV6-3 and TRBJ1-5; D not resolved. This CDR3 spans 14 amino acids. Germline CDR1 MNHEY, CDR2 SVGEGT. V was clipped by 6 bases and J by 2 bases, with 11 bases between them. CDR3 nucleotide sequence: TGTGCCAGCAGGCTAGATGGCGGCAATCAGCCCCAGCATTTT. It yields the protein CASRLDGGNQPQHF.

In this sample, this clonotype turned up many times. V is TRBV13 and J is TRBJ1-2, with TRBD1 matching over 7 bases. Germline lookup yields CDR1 PRHDT and CDR2 FYEKMQ (reference sequence). The CDR3 runs 20 residues. With 7 bases clipped from V and 0 bases from J, the junction kept 23 bases outside the gene matches. The CDR3 sequence: CASTFLSGAAGDSSNYGYTF. The CDR3 DNA follows: TGTGCCAGCACCTTTTTATCTGGCGCCGCAGGGGACAGCTCTAACTATGGCTACACCTTC.

This clonotype showed up just a few times. The rearrangement joins TRBV5-1 to TRBJ2-2, with 7 bases that match TRBD1. The CDR3 runs 19 residues. V shed 0 bases and J 0 bases; nucleotides not matched to a gene: 11. CDR1 is SGHRS, CDR2 YFSETQ, per germline. This CDR3 reads CASSLVVWDRVTNTGELFF. CDR3 bases: TGCGCCAGCAGCTTGGTGGTATGGGACAGAGTAACGAACACCGGGGAGCTGTTTTTT.

This clonotype has a count of ten or more. The rearrangement joins TRBV7-9 to TRBJ1-1; TRBD1 matches 7 bases. CDR3 size: 12 residues. CDR1 is SEHNR, CDR2 FQNEAQ, per germline (reference sequence). V lost 5 bases and J lost 10; bases outside the gene matches: 7. CDR3 region: CASSPQQGLAFF. As DNA, the CDR3 is TGTGCCAGCAGCCCCCAACAGGGGTTAGCTTTCTTT.

This clonotype showed up many times. The J gene is TRBJ1-2, the V gene TRBV12-3 or TRBV12-4; TRBD1 agrees at 7 bases. There are 14 residues in the CDR3. With 6 bases clipped from V and 4 bases from J, the junction kept 8 bases outside the gene matches. This chain's CDR3 is CASRDDRVVYGYTF. In DNA, the CDR3 is TGTGCCAGCAGGGATGACAGGGTCGTCTATGGCTACACCTTC.

As regards this clonotype: One end of the junction is discordant with germline, which a read error may explain. V gene TRBV20-1 combines with J gene TRBJ2-4; D possibly corresponds to TRBD2 (6 bases). CDR3 length equals 18 residues. Germline assignment: CDR1 DFQATT and CDR2 SNEGSKA (reference sequence). This CDR3 reads CSARDQFGGYLAKYIKYF. In nucleotides, the CDR3 is TGCAGTGCTAGAGATCAATTCGGAGGGTACTTAGCCAAATACATTAAGTACTTC.

This clonotype has a count of ten or more. The chain joins TRBV12-5 to TRBJ2-5; no definite D call. The CDR3 consists of 12 residues. Trimming removed 4 bases at V and 5 bases at J, with 8 bases between. Germline V gives CDR1 LGHNT, CDR2 FRNRAP. Written as DNA, the CDR3 is TGTGCTAGTGGTTCGTCTTTGGAGACCCAGTACTTC. Protein sequence: CASGSSLETQYF.

This clonotype has ten or more counts. V is TRBV7-2 and J is TRBJ2-2; maybe TRBD2 (5 bases). The germline CDR1 and CDR2 sequences are SGHTA and FQGNSA. V was clipped by 0 bases and J by 4 bases, with 18 bases between them. The CDR3 is made up of 18 amino acids. The CDR3 region has the DNA TGTGCCAGCAGCTTAGCGCTTGTCCGACTAACCCTCACCGGGGAGCTGTTTTTT. Translating gives CASSLALVRLTLTGELFF.

This clonotype was observed at least ten times. The chain employs TRBV20-1 and TRBJ2-5; 10 bases line up with TRBD2. The CDR3 sequence is 15 residues long. The V gene end was trimmed by 5 bases and the J gene end by 7 bases; junction bases not matched to a gene: 13. Germline V lookup: CDR1 DFQATT, CDR2 SNEGSKA (reference sequence). DNA for the CDR3: TGCAGTGCTCCCACTAGCGGGACCGACCACGGGACCCAGTACTTC. This sequence encodes CSAPTSGTDHGTQYF.